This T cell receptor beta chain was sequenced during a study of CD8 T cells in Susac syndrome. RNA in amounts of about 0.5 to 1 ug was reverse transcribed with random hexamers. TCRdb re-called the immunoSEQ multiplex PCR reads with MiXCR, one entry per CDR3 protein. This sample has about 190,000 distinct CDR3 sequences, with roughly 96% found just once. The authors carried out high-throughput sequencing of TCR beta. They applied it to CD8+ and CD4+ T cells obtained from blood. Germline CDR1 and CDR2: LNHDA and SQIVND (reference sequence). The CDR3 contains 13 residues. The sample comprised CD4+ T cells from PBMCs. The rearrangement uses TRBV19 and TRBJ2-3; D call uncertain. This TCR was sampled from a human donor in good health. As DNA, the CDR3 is TGTGCTGCGGCTAGGCCCAACGAAGATACGCAGTATTTT. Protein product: CAAARPNEDTQYF.